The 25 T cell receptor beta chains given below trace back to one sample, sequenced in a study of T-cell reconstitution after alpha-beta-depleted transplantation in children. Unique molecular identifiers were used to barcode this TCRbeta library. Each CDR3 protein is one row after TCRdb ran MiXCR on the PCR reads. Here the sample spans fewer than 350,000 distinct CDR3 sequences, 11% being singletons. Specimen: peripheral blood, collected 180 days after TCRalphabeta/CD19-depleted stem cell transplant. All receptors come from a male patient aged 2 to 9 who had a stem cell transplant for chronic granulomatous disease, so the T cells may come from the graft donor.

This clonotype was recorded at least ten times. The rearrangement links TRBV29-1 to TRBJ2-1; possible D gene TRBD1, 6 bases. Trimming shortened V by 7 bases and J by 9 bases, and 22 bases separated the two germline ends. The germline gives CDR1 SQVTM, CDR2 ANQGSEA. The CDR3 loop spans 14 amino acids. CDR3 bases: TGCAGCGCACCCCGGCCAGGGGTACGTGGTGAGCAGTTCTTC. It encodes CSAPRPGVRGEQFF.

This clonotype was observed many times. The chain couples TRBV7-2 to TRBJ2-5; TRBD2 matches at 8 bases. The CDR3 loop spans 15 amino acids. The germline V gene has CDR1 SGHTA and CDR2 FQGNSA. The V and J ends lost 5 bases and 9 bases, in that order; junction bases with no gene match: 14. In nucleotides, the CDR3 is TGTGCCAGCAGCCCCCCGGCTAGCGGGTGGGGGGCCCAGTACTTC. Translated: CASSPPASGWGAQYF.

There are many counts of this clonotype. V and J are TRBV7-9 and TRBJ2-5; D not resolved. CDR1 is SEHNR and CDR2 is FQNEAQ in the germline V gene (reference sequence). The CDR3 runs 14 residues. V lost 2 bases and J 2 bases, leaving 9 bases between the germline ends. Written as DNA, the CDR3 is TGTGCCAGCAGCTTAAGTCTACTTCAAGAGACCCAGTACTTC. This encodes CASSLSLLQETQYF.

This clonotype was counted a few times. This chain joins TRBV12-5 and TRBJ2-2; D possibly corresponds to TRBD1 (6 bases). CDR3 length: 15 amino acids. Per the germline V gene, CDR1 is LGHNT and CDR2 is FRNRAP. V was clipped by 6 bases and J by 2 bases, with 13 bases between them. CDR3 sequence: CASGPGVINTGELFF. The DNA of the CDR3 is TGTGCTAGTGGGCCAGGGGTTATTAACACCGGGGAGCTGTTTTTT.

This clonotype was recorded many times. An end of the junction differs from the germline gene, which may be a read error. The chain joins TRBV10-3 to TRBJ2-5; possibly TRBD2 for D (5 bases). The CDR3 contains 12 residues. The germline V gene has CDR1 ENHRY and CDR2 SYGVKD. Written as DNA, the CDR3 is TGTGCCATCAGGGAGTCGGGGGAGACCCAGTACTTC. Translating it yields CAIRESGETQYF.

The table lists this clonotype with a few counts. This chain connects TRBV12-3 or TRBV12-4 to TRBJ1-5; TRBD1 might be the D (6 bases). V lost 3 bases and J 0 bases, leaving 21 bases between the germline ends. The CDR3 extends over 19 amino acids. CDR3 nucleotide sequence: TGTGCCAGCAGTTTCCTCAAGGGGGGCCGGGGATATAGCAATCAGCCCCAGCATTTT. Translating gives CASSFLKGGRGYSNQPQHF.

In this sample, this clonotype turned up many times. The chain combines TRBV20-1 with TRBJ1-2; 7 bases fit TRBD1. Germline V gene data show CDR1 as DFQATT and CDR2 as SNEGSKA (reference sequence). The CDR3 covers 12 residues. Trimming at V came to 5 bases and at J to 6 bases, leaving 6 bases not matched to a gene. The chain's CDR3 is CSAADRENGYTF. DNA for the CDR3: TGCAGTGCTGCCGACAGGGAGAATGGCTACACCTTC.

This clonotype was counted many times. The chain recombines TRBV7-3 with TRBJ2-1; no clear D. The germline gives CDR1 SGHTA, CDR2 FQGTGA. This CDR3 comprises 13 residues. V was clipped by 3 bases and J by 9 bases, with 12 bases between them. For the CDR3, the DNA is TGTGCCAGCAGCTTGTCCCTCCGCGGTGAGCAGTTCTTC. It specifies CASSLSLRGEQFF.

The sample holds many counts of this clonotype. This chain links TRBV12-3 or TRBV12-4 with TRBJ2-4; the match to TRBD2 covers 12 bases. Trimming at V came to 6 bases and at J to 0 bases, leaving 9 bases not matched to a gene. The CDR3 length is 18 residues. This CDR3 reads CASRSSGRALGAKNIQYF. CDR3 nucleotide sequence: TGTGCCAGCAGATCTAGCGGGAGGGCCCTCGGAGCCAAAAACATTCAGTACTTC.

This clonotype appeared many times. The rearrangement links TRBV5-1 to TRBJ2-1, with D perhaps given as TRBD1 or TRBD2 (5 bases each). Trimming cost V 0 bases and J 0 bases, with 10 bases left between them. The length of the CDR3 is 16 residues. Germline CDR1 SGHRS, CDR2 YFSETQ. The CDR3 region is CASSLGAGTSYNEQFF. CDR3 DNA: TGCGCCAGCAGCTTGGGAGCCGGGACCTCCTACAATGAGCAGTTCTTC.

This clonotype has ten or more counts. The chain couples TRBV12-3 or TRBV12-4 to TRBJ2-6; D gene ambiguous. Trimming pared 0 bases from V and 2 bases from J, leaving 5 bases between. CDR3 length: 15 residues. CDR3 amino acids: CASSLAGTGANVLTF. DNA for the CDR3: TGTGCCAGCAGTTTAGCGGGAACTGGGGCCAACGTCCTGACTTTC.

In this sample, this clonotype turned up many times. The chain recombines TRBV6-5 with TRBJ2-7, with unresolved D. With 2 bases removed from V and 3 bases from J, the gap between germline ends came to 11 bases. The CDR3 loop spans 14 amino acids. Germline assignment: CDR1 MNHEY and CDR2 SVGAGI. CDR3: CASSYLQRNYEQYF. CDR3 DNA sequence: TGTGCCAGCAGTTACCTGCAGCGTAACTACGAGCAGTACTTC.

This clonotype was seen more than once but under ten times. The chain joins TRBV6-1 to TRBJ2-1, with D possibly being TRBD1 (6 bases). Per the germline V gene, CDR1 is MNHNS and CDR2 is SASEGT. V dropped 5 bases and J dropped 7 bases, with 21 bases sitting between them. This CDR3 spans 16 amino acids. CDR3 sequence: CASSPPGLRGKNEQFF. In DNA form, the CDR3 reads TGTGCCAGCAGTCCCCCCGGGTTGAGGGGGAAGAATGAGCAGTTCTTC.

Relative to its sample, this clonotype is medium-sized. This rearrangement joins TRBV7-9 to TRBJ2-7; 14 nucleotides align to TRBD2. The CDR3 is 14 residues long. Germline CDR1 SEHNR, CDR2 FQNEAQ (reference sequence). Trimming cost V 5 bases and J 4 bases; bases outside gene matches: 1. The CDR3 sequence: CASSGTSGSYEQYF. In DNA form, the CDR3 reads TGTGCCAGCAGCGGGACTAGCGGGAGTTACGAGCAGTACTTC. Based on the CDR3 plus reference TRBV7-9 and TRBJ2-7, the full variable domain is DTGVSQNPRHKITKRGQNVTFRCDPISEHNRLYWYRQTLGQGPEFLTYFQNEAQLEKSRLLSDRFSAERPKGSFSTLEIQRTEQGDSAMYLCASSGTSGSYEQYFGPGTRLTVT.

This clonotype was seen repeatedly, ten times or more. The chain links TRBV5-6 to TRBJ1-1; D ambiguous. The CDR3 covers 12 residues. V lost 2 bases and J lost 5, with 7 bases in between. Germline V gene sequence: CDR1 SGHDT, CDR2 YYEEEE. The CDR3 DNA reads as TGTGCCAGCAGCTTAGGTGTGACTGAAGCTTTCTTT. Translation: CASSLGVTEAFF.

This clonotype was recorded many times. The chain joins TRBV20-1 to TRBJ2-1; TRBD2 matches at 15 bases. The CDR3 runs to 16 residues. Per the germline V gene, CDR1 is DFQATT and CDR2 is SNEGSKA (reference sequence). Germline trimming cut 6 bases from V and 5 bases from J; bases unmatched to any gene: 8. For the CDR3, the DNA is TGCAGTGCGCGGACTAGCGGGAGGGCCCTCGACAATGAGCAGTTCTTC. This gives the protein CSARTSGRALDNEQFF.

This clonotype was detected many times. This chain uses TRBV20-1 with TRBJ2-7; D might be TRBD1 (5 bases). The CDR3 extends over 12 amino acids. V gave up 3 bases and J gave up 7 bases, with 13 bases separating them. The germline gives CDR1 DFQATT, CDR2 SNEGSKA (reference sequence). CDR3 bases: TGCAGTGCTAGTGGGGCGATAGGAGAGCAGTACTTC. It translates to CSASGAIGEQYF.

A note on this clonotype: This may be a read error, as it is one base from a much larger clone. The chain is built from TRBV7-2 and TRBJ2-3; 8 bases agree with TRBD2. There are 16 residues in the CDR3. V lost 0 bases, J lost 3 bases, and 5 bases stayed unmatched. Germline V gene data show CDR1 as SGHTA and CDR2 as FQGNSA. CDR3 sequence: CTSSLALGGGTDTQYF. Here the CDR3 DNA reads TGTACCAGCAGCTTAGCGCTCGGGGGGGGTACAGATACGCAGTATTTT.

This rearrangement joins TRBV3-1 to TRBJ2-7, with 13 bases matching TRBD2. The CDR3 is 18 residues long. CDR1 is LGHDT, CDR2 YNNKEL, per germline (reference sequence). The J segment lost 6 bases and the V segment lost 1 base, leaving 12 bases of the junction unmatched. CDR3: CASSQGGLAGVGSGEQYF. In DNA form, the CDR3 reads TGTGCCAGCAGCCAAGGTGGACTAGCGGGAGTCGGGTCTGGCGAGCAGTACTTC.

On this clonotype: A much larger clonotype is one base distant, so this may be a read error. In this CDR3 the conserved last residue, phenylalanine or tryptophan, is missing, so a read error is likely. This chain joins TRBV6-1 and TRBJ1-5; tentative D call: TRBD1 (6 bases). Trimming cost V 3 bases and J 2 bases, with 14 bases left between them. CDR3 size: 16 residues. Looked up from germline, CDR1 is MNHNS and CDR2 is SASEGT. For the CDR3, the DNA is TGTGCCAGCAGTGACGAGGACAGTAAAGGCAATCAGCCCCAGCATTCT. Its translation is CASSDEDSKGNQPQHS.

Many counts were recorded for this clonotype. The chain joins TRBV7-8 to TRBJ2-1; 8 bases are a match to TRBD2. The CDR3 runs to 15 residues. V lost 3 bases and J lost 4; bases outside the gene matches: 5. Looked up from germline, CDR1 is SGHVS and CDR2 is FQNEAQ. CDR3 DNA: TGTGCCAGCAGCTTTAGCGGGGCTTCTTACAATGAGCAGTTCTTC. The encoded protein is CASSFSGASYNEQFF.

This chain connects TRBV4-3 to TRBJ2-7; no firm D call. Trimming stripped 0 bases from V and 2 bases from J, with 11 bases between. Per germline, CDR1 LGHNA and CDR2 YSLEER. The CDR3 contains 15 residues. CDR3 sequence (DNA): TGCGCCAGCAGCCAAGATCGGCTGACCACCTACGAGCAGTACTTC. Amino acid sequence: CASSQDRLTTYEQYF.

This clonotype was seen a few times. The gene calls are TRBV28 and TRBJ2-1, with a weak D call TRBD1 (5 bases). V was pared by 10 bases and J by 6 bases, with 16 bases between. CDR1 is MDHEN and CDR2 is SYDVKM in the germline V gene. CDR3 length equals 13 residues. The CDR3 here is CATTTAFFNEQFF. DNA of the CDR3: TGTGCCACCACGACAGCTTTTTTCAATGAGCAGTTCTTC. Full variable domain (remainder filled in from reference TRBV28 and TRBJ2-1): DVKVTQSSRYLVKRTGEKVFLECVQDMDHENMFWYRQDPGLGLRLIYFSYDVKMKEKGDIPEGYSVSREKKERFSLILESASTNQTSMYLCATTTAFFNEQFFGPGTRLTVL.

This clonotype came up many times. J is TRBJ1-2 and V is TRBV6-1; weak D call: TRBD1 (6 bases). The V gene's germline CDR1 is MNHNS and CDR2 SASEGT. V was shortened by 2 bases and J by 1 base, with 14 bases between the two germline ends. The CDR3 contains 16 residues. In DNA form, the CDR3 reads TGTGCCAGCAGTGAAATGATCTGGGGGCGTAACTATGGCTACACCTTC. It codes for CASSEMIWGRNYGYTF.

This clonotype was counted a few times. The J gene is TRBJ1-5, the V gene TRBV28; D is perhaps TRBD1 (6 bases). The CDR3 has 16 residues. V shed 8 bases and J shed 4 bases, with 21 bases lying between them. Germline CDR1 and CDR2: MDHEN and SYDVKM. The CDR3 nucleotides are TGTGCCAGCCGGACCGCGGGGGCAATCATAAATCAGCCCCAGCATTTT. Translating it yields CASRTAGAIINQPQHF.